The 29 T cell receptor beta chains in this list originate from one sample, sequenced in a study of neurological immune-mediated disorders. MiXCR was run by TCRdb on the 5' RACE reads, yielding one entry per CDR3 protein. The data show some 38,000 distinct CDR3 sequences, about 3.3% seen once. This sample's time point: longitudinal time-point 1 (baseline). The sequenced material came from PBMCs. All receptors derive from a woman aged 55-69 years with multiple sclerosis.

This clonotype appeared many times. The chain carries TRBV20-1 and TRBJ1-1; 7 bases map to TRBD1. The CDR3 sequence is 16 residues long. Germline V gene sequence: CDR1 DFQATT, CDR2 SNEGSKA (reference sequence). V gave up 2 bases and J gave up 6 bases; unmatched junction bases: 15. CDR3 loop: CSARFSAAGGIAEAFF. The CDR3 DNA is TGCAGTGCTAGATTCAGTGCGGCAGGGGGTATCGCTGAAGCTTTCTTT.

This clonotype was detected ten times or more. As DNA, the CDR3 is TGTGCCAGCAGCAAAGTAGCGGGGGCAAACACAGATACGCAGTATTTT. Its translation is CASSKVAGANTDTQYF. The chain recombines TRBV9 with TRBJ2-3; 9 nucleotides agree with TRBD2. The CDR3 is made up of 16 amino acids. V shed 4 bases and J 2 bases; nucleotides not matched to a gene: 8. Germline-derived CDR1 and CDR2 are SGDLS and YYNGEE. Combining the CDR3 with reference TRBV9 and TRBJ2-3 gives the whole variable domain DSGVTQTPKHLITATGQRVTLRCSPRSGDLSVYWYQQSLDQGLQFLIQYYNGEERAKGNILERFSAQQFPDLHSELNLSSLELGDSALYFCASSKVAGANTDTQYFGPGTRLTVL.

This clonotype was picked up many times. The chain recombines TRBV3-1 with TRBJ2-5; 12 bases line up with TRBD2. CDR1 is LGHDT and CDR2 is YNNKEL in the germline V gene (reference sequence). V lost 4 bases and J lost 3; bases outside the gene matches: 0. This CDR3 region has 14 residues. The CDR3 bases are TGTGCCAGCAGCCGACTAGCGGGGGAAGAGACCCAGTACTTC. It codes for CASSRLAGEETQYF.

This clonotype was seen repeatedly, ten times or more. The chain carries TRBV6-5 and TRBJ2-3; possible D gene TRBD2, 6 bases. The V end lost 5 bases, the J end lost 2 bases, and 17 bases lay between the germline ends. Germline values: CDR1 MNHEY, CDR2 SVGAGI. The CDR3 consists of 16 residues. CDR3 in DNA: TGTGCCAGCAGTAGAGACCAACGGGAGTACACAGATACGCAGTATTTT. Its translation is CASSRDQREYTDTQYF.

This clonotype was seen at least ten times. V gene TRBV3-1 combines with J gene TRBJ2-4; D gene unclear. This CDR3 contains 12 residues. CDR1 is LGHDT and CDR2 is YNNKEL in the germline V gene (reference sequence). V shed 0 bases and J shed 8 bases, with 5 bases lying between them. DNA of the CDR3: TGTGCCAGCAGCCAAGAAAGGGACATTCAGTACTTC. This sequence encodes CASSQERDIQYF.

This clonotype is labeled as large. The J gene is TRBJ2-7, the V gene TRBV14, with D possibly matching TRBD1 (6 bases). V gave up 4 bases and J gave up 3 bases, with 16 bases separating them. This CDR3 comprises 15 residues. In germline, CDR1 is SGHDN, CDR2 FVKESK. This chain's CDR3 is CASSPEDSSFYEQYF. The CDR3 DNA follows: TGTGCCAGCAGCCCGGAGGACAGTTCGTTCTACGAGCAGTACTTC.

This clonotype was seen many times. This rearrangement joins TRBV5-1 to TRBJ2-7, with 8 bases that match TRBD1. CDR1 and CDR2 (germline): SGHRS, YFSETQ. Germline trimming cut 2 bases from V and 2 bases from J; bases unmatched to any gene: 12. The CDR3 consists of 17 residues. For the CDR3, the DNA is TGCGCCAGCAGCTTCCGGCGGACAGGGAGCCTCCCCTACGAGCAGTACTTC. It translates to CASSFRRTGSLPYEQYF.

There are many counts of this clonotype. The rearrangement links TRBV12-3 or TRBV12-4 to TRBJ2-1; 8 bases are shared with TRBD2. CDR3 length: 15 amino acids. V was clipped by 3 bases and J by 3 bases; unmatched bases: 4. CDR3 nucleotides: TGTGCCAGCAGTTTTGGGCGGGGGGTCTACAATGAGCAGTTCTTC. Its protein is CASSFGRGVYNEQFF.

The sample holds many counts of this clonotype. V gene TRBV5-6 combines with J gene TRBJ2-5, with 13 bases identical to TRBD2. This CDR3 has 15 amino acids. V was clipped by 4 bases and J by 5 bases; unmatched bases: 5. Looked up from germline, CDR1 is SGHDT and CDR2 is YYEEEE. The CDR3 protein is CASSLRTSGGETQYF. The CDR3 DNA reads TGTGCCAGCAGCCTTCGGACTAGCGGGGGCGAGACCCAGTACTTC.

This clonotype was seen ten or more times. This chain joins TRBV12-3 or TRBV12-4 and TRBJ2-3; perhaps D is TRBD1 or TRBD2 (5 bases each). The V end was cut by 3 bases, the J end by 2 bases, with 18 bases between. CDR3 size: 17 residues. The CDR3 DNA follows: TGTGCCAGCAGTTTCGGCCCGGGACGGTGGGCCACAGATACGCAGTATTTT. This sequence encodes CASSFGPGRWATDTQYF.

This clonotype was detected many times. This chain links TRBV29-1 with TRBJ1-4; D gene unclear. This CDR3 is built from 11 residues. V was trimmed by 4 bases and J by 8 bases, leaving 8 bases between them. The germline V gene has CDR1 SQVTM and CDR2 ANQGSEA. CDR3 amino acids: CSVVEEEKLFF. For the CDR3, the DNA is TGCAGCGTTGTAGAAGAAGAAAAACTGTTTTTT. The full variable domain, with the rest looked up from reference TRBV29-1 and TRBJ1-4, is SAVISQKPSRDICQRGTSLTIQCQVDSQVTMMFWYRQQPGQSLTLIATANQGSEATYESGFVIDKFPISRPNLTFSTLTVSNMSPEDSSIYLCSVVEEEKLFFGSGTQLSVL.

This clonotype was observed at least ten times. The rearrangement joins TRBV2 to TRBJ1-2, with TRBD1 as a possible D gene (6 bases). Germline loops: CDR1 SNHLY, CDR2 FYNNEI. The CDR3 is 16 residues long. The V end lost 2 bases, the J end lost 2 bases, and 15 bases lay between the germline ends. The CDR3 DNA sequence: TGTGCCAGCAGTGAATTTTCGGACAGCCAAAACTATGGCTACACCTTC. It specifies CASSEFSDSQNYGYTF.

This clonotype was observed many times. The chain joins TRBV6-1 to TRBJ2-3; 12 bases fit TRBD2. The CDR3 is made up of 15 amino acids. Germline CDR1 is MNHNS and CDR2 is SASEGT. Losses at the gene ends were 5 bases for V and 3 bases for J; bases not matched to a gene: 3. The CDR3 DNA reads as TGTGCCAGCAGTCTACTAGCGGGGGGTACAGATACGCAGTATTTT. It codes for CASSLLAGGTDTQYF.

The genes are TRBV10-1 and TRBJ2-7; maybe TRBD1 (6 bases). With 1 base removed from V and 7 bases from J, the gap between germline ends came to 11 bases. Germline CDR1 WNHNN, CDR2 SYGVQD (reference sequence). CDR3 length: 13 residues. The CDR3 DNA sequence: TGCGCCAGCAGTGAGTGGGACATTAAAGAGCAGTACTTC. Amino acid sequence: CASSEWDIKEQYF.

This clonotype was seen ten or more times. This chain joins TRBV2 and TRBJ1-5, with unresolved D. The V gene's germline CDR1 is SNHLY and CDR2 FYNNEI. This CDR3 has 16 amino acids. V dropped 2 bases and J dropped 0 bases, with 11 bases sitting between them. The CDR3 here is CASSEQTLVSNQPQHF. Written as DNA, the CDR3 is TGTGCCAGCAGTGAACAAACACTAGTTAGCAATCAGCCCCAGCATTTT.

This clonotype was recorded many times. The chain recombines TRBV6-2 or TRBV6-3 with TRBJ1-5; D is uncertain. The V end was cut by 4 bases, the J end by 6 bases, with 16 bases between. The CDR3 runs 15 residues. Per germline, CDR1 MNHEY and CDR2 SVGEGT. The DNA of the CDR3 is TGTGCCAGCAGTTGGGGAAGCCATCGGACTCAGCCCCAGCATTTT. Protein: CASSWGSHRTQPQHF.

The CDR3 protein is CASRVGTAGNTIYF. The CDR3 DNA reads as TGCGCCAGCAGAGTCGGGACGGCTGGAAACACCATATATTTT. J is TRBJ1-3 and V is TRBV5-1, with D maybe TRBD1 (5 bases). CDR1 and CDR2 from the germline V gene are SGHRS and YFSETQ. The CDR3 sequence is 14 residues long. Trimming removed 5 bases at V and 2 bases at J, with 11 bases between.

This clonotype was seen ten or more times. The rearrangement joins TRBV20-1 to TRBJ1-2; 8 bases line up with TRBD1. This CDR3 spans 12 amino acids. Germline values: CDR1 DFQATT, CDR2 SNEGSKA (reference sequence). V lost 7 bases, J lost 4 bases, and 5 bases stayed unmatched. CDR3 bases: TGCAGTGTAAGGGGACAGGCCTATGGCTACACCTTC. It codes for CSVRGQAYGYTF.

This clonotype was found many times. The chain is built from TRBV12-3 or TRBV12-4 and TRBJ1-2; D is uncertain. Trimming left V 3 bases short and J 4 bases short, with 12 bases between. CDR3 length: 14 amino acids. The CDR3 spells CASSFAGLAYGYTF. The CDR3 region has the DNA TGTGCCAGCAGTTTTGCGGGGTTGGCCTATGGCTACACCTTC.

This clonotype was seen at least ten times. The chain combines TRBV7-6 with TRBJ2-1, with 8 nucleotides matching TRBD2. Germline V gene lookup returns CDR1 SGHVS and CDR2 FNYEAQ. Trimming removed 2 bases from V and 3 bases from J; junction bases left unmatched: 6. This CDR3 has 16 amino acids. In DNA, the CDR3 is TGTGCCAGCAGCTTACTCGCGACTAGCGACTACAATGAGCAGTTCTTC. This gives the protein CASSLLATSDYNEQFF.

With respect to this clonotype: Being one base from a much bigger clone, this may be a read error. The CDR3 loop is CDSSTTQPQHF. The CDR3 nucleotides are TGCGACAGCAGTACCACTCAGCCCCAGCATTTT. The chain couples TRBV10-1 to TRBJ1-5; the D is unclear. This CDR3 is built from 11 residues. Germline V lookup: CDR1 WNHNN, CDR2 SYGVQD (reference sequence).

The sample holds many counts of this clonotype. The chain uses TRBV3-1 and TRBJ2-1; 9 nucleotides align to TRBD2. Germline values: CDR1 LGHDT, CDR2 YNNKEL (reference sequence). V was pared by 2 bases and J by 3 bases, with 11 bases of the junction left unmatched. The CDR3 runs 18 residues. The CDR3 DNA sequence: TGTGCCAGCAGCCAAATGCCCCTGGTAGCGGGGGTCTACAATGAGCAGTTCTTC. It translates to CASSQMPLVAGVYNEQFF.

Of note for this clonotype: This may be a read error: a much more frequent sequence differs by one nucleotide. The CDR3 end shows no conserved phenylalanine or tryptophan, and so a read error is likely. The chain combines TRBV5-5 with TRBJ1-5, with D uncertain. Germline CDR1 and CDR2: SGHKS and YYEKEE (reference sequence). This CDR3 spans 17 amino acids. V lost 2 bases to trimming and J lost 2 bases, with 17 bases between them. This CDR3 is CASSFVATPWGNQPQHC. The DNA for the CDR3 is TGTGCCAGCAGCTTTGTGGCAACTCCCTGGGGCAATCAGCCCCAGCATTGT.

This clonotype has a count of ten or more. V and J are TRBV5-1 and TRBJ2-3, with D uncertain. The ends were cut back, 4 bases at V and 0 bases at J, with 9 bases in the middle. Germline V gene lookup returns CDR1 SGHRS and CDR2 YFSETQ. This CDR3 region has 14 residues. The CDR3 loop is CASSAQTSTDTQYF. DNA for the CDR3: TGCGCCAGCAGCGCGCAGACTAGCACAGATACGCAGTATTTT.

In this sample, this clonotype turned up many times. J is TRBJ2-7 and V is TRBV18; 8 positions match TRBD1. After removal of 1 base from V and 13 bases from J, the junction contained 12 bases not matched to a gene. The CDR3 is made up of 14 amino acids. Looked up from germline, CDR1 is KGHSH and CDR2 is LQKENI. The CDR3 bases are TGTGCCAGCTCACCACTACCCCCGCCGGACAGGGAATACTTC. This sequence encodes CASSPLPPPDREYF.

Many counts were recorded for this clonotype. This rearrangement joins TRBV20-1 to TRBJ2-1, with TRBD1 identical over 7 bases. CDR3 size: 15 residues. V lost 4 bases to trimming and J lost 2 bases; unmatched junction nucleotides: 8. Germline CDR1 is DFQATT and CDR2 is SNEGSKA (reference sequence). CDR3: CSATQGSTPYNEQFF. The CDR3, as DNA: TGCAGTGCTACACAGGGGAGTACACCCTACAATGAGCAGTTCTTC.

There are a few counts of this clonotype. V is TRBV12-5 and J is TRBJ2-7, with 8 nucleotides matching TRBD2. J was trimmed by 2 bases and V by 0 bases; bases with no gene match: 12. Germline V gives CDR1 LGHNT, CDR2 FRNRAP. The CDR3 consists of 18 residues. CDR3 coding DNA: TGTGCTAGTGGTTTGGTACCGGGCGCGCGGGGGGCTACCTACGAGCAGTACTTC. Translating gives CASGLVPGARGATYEQYF.

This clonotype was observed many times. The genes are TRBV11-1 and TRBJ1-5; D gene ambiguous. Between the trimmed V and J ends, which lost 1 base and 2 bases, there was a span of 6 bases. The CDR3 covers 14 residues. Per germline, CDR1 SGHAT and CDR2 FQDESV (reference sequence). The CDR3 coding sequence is TGTGCCAGCAGCTTAGTAGGAGGCAATCAGCCCCAGCATTTT. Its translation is CASSLVGGNQPQHF.

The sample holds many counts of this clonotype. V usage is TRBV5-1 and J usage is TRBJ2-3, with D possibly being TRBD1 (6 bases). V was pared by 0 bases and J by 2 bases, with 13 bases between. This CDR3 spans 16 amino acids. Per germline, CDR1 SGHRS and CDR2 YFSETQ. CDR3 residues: CASSLGAGQNTDTQYF. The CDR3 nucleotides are TGCGCCAGCAGCTTGGGAGCCGGACAGAACACAGATACGCAGTATTTT. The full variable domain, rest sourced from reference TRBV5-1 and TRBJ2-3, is KAGVTQTPRYLIKTRGQQVTLSCSPISGHRSVSWYQQTPGQGLQFLFEYFSETQRNKGNFPGRFSGRQFSNSRSEMNVSTLELGDSALYLCASSLGAGQNTDTQYFGPGTRLTVL.